The clone carrying this T cell receptor beta chain was recorded many times. Graves' hyperthyroidism without ophthalmopathy progression within 18 months was termed stable. Researchers amplified the TCR beta CDR3 regions from RNA transcripts. The HTBI primer set drove a first-round RT-PCR of the TCR CDR3. TCRdb called the multiplex PCR reads again in MiXCR, with one record for every CDR3 protein. The sample has about 200,000 distinct CDR3 sequences; approximately 20% are singletons. The record originates from a study of T cells in Graves' hyperthyroidism and ophthalmopathy. The V gene end was trimmed by 3 bases and the J gene end by 4 bases; junction bases not matched to a gene: 4. Germline V CDR1 and CDR2: SGHRS, YFSETQ. The CDR3 totals 14 residues.

The material sequenced was blood. The clonotype was recovered from a man between 35 and 55 years old with Graves' hyperthyroidism. The V and J genes are TRBV5-1 and TRBJ1-1; TRBD1 aligns across 9 bases. DNA of the CDR3: TGCGCCAGCAGCTCCACGACAGGGGGCACTGAAGCTTTCTTT. Protein sequence: CASSSTTGGTEAFF.